Each of the 19 T cell receptor beta chains below was sequenced from the same sample in a study of T cells in Graves' hyperthyroidism and ophthalmopathy. The TCR beta CDR3 regions underwent amplification using RNA transcripts as the source. Using the HTBI primer set, a first-round RT-PCR was run on the TCR CDR3. Via MiXCR, TCRdb re-called the multiplex PCR reads, giving one row per CDR3 protein. The repertoire holds fewer than 450,000 distinct CDR3 sequences, with around 15% as singletons. The sample consisted of blood. Receptors were obtained from a man aged 50-59 years with Graves' ophthalmopathy.

The sample holds many counts of this clonotype. V usage is TRBV2 and J usage is TRBJ2-7; TRBD1 agrees at 9 bases. Germline assignment: CDR1 SNHLY and CDR2 FYNNEI. With V trimmed by 7 bases and J by 7 bases, 8 bases remained unmatched. This CDR3 region has 13 residues. The CDR3 DNA sequence: TGTGCCAGCACGGGACAGGGACTACGGGAGCAGTACTTC. Translation gives CASTGQGLREQYF.

This clonotype was seen at least ten times. This rearrangement joins TRBV5-1 to TRBJ1-1, with TRBD1 as a possible D gene (6 bases). With 4 bases removed from V and 1 base from J, the gap between germline ends came to 20 bases. This CDR3 contains 17 residues. Germline CDR1 reads SGHRS; CDR2 reads YFSETQ. CDR3: CASSPTGTPMGNTEAFF. Here the CDR3 DNA reads TGCGCCAGCAGCCCGACCGGGACACCGATGGGGAACACTGAAGCTTTCTTT.

This clonotype was detected only a few times. This chain links TRBV12-3 or TRBV12-4 with TRBJ2-2, with D unresolved. Trimming stripped 4 bases from V and 4 bases from J, with 7 bases between. This CDR3 has 13 amino acids. In DNA, the CDR3 is TGTGCCAGCAGTTATGTAAGCACCGGGGAGCTGTTTTTT. This encodes CASSYVSTGELFF.

This clonotype was found a few times. This could be a read error, since a much larger clone is one nucleotide away. The conserved final phenylalanine or tryptophan is absent from the CDR3, which likely points to a read error. The chain recombines TRBV3-1 with TRBJ2-7, with TRBD2 matching over 8 bases. Germline trimming cut 3 bases from V and 5 bases from J; bases unmatched to any gene: 9. CDR1 is LGHDT, CDR2 YNNKEL, per germline (reference sequence). The length of the CDR3 is 15 residues. This CDR3 is CASSQSLAGPNEQYL. The CDR3 DNA reads as TGTGCCAGCAGCCAGTCCCTAGCGGGCCCGAACGAGCAGTACCTC.

This clonotype has ten or more counts. The V call is TRBV2, the J call TRBJ2-1; D is ambiguous. Per the germline V gene, CDR1 is SNHLY and CDR2 is FYNNEI. This CDR3 is 13 amino acids long. V was trimmed by 4 bases and J by 5 bases, leaving 9 bases between them. The CDR3 reads CASSVRVNNEQFF. CDR3 nucleotides: TGTGCCAGCAGTGTACGCGTGAACAATGAGCAGTTCTTC.

This clonotype was found a few times. The chain joins TRBV4-1 to TRBJ1-6; D unclear. This CDR3 contains 17 residues. The ends were cut back, 3 bases at V and 5 bases at J, with 17 bases in the middle. The V gene's germline CDR1 is MGHRA and CDR2 YSYEKL. In DNA form, the CDR3 reads TGCGCCAGCAGCCACCTTTGGAGGGAACGTGATAATTCACCCCTCCACTTT. It translates to CASSHLWRERDNSPLHF.

V and J are TRBV10-3 and TRBJ1-6, with 7 bases fitting TRBD1. Germline V gives CDR1 ENHRY, CDR2 SYGVKD. Trimming removed 5 bases from V and 5 bases from J; junction bases left unmatched: 3. The CDR3 is 14 residues long. The CDR3 coding sequence is TGTGCCATCAGTCGGGACAGCAATAATTCACCCCTCCACTTT. Translated, it gives CAISRDSNNSPLHF.

This clonotype appeared a few times. The CDR3 region is CASSPSTGITTGELFF. For the CDR3, the DNA is TGTGCCAGCTCACCGTCAACCGGGATTACCACCGGGGAGCTGTTTTTT. The V and J genes are TRBV18 and TRBJ2-2, with D perhaps matching TRBD2 (5 bases). Germline CDR1 reads KGHSH; CDR2 reads LQKENI. This CDR3 comprises 16 residues. The V gene lost 3 bases and the J gene lost 4 bases, with 15 bases spanning the gap.

This chain links TRBV5-1 with TRBJ2-2; D uncertain. The germline gives CDR1 SGHRS, CDR2 YFSETQ. This CDR3 contains 12 residues. V was trimmed by 0 bases and J by 8 bases, leaving 5 bases between them. The CDR3 spells CASSLDVGELFF. The CDR3 DNA reads TGCGCCAGCAGCTTGGACGTGGGGGAGCTGTTTTTT.

This clonotype was observed at least ten times. V is TRBV11-3 and J is TRBJ2-1, with D tentatively TRBD1 (6 bases). Germline V gives CDR1 SGHNT, CDR2 YENEEA. V was trimmed by 4 bases and J by 6 bases, leaving 16 bases between them. CDR3 size: 15 residues. The CDR3 region is CASSSLGAPSNEQFF. The CDR3 region has the DNA TGTGCCAGCAGCTCGTTGGGGGCTCCCTCCAATGAGCAGTTCTTC.

This clonotype has a count of ten or more. J is TRBJ2-5 and V is TRBV28; D is ambiguous. Germline V gene lookup returns CDR1 MDHEN and CDR2 SYDVKM. The CDR3 spans 12 residues. Deletions cut 7 bases from V and 3 bases from J, with 9 bases between. The CDR3 region has the DNA TGTGCCAGCACTCCTAGGGAAGAGACCCAGTACTTC. This codes for CASTPREETQYF.

This clonotype was seen ten or more times. The chain couples TRBV11-2 to TRBJ2-1, with 9 bases matching TRBD2. V shed 0 bases and J 8 bases; nucleotides not matched to a gene: 8. Per germline, CDR1 SGHAT and CDR2 FQNNGV. The CDR3 runs 16 residues. Here the CDR3 DNA reads TGTGCCAGCAGCTTAGATCGGCTAGCGGGAATCGATGAGCAGTTCTTC. Translated, it gives CASSLDRLAGIDEQFF.

The sample holds a few counts of this clonotype. CDR3 DNA: TGTGCCAGCACCTCCGGTCCGAGGGTGGGTTCAGGGGCCAACGTCCTGACTTTC. Amino acid sequence: CASTSGPRVGSGANVLTF. This chain uses TRBV9 with TRBJ2-6; D might be TRBD2 (5 bases). Germline V gene sequence: CDR1 SGDLS, CDR2 YYNGEE. Trimming took 6 bases from V and 4 from J, leaving 23 bases between them. This CDR3 has 18 residues.

Ten or more counts support this clonotype. The V and J genes are TRBV30 and TRBJ2-1, with 7 bases aligning to TRBD2. Unmatched junction bases numbered 9, after V lost 4 bases and J lost 3 bases. Germline V gene data show CDR1 as GTSNPN and CDR2 as SVGIG (reference sequence). The length of the CDR3 is 15 residues. For the CDR3, the DNA is TGTGCCTGGACCTTGGGAGGGAGGTTCTACAATGAGCAGTTCTTC. Translating it yields CAWTLGGRFYNEQFF.

This clonotype was detected many times. The chain uses TRBV3-1 and TRBJ1-4; TRBD1 might be the D (5 bases). Germline lookup yields CDR1 LGHDT and CDR2 YNNKEL (reference sequence). Deletions cut 2 bases from V and 0 bases from J, with 7 bases between. CDR3 size: 15 residues. Written as DNA, the CDR3 is TGTGCCAGCAGCCAATGGGACGCAACTAATGAAAAACTGTTTTTT. Translated, it gives CASSQWDATNEKLFF. The full variable domain, completed using reference TRBV3-1 and TRBJ1-4, is DTAVSQTPKYLVTQMGNDKSIKCEQNLGHDTMYWYKQDSKKFLKIMFSYNNKELIINETVPNRFSPKSPDKAHLNLHINSLELGDSAVYFCASSQWDATNEKLFFGSGTQLSVL.

This clonotype has a count of ten or more. The chain couples TRBV20-1 to TRBJ2-7, with 9 bases matching TRBD1. CDR3 length: 13 residues. Germline values: CDR1 DFQATT, CDR2 SNEGSKA (reference sequence). J was trimmed by 6 bases and V by 6 bases; bases with no gene match: 9. The CDR3 sequence is CSAGQGSEPEQYF. Here the CDR3 DNA reads TGCAGTGCCGGACAGGGGTCCGAGCCCGAGCAGTACTTC.

The sample holds many counts of this clonotype. The rearrangement joins TRBV28 to TRBJ2-5; weak D call: TRBD2 (5 bases). Germline V lookup: CDR1 MDHEN, CDR2 SYDVKM. The CDR3 sequence is 12 residues long. V was clipped by 8 bases and J by 5 bases, with 12 bases between them. The CDR3 sequence is CASGSKGETQYF. For the CDR3, the DNA is TGTGCCAGCGGGAGTAAAGGGGAGACCCAGTACTTC.

V usage is TRBV27 and J usage is TRBJ2-7, with TRBD2 matching 13 bases. V dropped 5 bases and J dropped 9; count of bases not matched to a gene: 7. The CDR3 consists of 14 residues. The germline CDR1 and CDR2 sequences are MNHEY and SMNVEV (reference sequence). Here the CDR3 DNA reads TGTGCCAGCAGTATGGGGACTAGCGGGAAGGTGCAGTACTTC. It specifies CASSMGTSGKVQYF.

V is TRBV20-1 and J is TRBJ2-7; TRBD2 matches at 9 bases. Per the germline V gene, CDR1 is DFQATT and CDR2 is SNEGSKA (reference sequence). This CDR3 has 15 residues. Trimming removed 3 bases from V and 9 bases from J; junction bases left unmatched: 15. The chain's CDR3 is CSARGMWGGRASQYF. The CDR3 DNA follows: TGCAGTGCTAGGGGCATGTGGGGCGGGAGGGCGTCGCAGTACTTC.